This TCR beta chain was found in a study of response to subunit inactivated influenza vaccine. MiXCR was run by TCRdb on the RT-PCR reads, yielding one entry per CDR3 protein. The table shows about 540,000 distinct CDR3 sequences, with under 25% occurring only once. Trimming removed 6 bases from V and 3 bases from J, with 12 bases in between. CDR3 length equals 13 residues. Germline loops: CDR1 DFQATT, CDR2 SNEGSKA (reference sequence). These records were also assigned to another study, of T cells expressing NK-cell markers. That investigation notes: 5'RACE template switching built TCR beta cDNA with unique molecular identifiers. The eight sequenced donors comprised seven who were HCMV-seropositive and one who was seronegative. The CD3+CD56-NKG2C+ fraction of four donors was likewise dominated by these clonotypes. Clones of NKG2C+ T cells that had expanded were of unclear HCMV specificity.

The TCR comes from a man in his forties or fifties who received an inactivated influenza vaccine. Sequences were derived from CD4+ T cells sorted from PBMCs, sampled 12 days after vaccination. V usage is TRBV20-1 and J usage is TRBJ1-5; D not certain. CDR3: CSARYITNQPQHF. The DNA for the CDR3 is TGCAGTGCAAGATACATAACCAATCAGCCCCAGCATTTT.